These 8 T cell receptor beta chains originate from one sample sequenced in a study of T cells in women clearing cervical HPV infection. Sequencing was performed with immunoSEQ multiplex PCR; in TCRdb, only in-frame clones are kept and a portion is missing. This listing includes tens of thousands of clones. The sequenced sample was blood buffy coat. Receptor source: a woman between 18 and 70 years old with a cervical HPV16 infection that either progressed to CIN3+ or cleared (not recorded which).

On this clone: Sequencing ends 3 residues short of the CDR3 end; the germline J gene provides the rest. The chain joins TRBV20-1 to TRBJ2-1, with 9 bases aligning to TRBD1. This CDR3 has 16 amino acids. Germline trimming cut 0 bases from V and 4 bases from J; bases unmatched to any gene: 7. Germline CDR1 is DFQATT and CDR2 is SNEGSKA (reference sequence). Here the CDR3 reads CSARDLQGALYNEQFF. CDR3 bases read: TGCAGTGCTAGAGACCTACAGGGGGCGTTGTACAATGAG.

CDR3 DNA, as far as it was read: TGTGCCAGCAGCTTAGAACCTGGGACTTTGAATGAG. Protein sequence: CASSLEPGTLNE. The whole CDR3 sequence is CASSLEPGTLNEQFF. The genes are TRBV11-2 and TRBJ2-1; possibly TRBD2 for D (6 bases). Read data end 3 residues before the CDR3 end; the end is taken from the germline J gene. The CDR3 sequence is 15 residues long. The V end was cut by 0 bases, the J end by 7 bases, with 13 bases between. The germline CDR1 and CDR2 sequences are SGHAT and FQNNGV. The full variable domain, with the rest looked up from reference TRBV11-2 and TRBJ2-1, is EAGVAQSPRYKIIEKRQSVAFWCNPISGHATLYWYQQILGQGPKLLIQFQNNGVVDDSQLPKDRFSAERLKGVDSTLKIQPAKLEDSAVYLCASSLEPGTLNEQFFGPGTRLTVL.

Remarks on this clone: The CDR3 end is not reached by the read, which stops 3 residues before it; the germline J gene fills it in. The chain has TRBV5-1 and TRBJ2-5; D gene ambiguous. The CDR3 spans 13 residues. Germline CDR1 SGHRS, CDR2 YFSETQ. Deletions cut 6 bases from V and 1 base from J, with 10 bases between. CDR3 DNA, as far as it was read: TGCGCCAGCACTTTACCGGGCCAAGAGACC. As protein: CASTLPGQET. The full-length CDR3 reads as CASTLPGQETQYF.

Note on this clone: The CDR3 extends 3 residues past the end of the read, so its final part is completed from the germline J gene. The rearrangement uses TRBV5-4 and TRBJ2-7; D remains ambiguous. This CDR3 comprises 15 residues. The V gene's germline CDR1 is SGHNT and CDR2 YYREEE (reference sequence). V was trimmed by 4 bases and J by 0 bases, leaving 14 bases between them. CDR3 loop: CASSSRTGFSYEQYF. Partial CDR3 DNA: TGTGCCAGCAGCAGCCGAACGGGTTTCTCCTACGAG.

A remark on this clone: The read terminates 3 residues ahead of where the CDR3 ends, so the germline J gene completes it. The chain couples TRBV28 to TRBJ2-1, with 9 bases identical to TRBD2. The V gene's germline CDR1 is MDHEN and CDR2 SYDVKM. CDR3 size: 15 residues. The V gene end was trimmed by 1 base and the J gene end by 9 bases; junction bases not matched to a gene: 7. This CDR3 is CASSLSISGSAEQFF. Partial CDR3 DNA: TGTGCCAGCAGTTTATCGATTAGCGGGAGCGCTGAG. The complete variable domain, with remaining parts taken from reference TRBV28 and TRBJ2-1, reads DVKVTQSSRYLVKRTGEKVFLECVQDMDHENMFWYRQDPGLGLRLIYFSYDVKMKEKGDIPEGYSVSREKKERFSLILESASTNQTSMYLCASSLSISGSAEQFFGPGTRLTVL.

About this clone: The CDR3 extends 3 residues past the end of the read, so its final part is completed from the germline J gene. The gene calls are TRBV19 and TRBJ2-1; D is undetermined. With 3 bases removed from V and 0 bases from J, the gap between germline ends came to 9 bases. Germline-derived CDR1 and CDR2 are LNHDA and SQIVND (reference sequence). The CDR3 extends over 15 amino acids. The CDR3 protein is CASSMTQSSYNEQFF. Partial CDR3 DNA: TGTGCCAGTAGTATGACTCAGAGCTCCTACAATGAG. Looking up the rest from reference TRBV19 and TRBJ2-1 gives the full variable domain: DGGITQSPKYLFRKEGQNVTLSCEQNLNHDAMYWYRQDPGQGLRLIYYSQIVNDFQKGDIAEGYSVSREKKESFPLTVTSAQKNPTAFYLCASSMTQSSYNEQFFGPGTRLTVL.

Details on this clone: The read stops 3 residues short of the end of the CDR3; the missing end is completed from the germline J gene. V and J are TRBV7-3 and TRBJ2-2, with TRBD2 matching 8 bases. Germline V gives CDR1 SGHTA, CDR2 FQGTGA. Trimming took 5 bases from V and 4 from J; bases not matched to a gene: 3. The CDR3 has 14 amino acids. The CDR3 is CASSQGTSTGELFF. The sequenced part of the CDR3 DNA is TGTGCCAGCAGCCAAGGGACTAGCACCGGGGAG. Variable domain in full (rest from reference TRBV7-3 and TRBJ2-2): GAGVSQTPSNKVTEKGKYVELRCDPISGHTALYWYRQSLGQGPEFLIYFQGTGAADDSGLPNDRFFAVRPEGSVSTLKIQRTERGDSAVYLCASSQGTSTGELFFGEGSRLTVL.

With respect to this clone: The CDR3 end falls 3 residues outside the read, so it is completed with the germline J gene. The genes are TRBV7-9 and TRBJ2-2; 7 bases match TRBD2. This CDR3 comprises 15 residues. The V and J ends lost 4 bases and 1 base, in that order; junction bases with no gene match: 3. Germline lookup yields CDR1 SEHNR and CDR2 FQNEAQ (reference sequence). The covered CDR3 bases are TGTGCCAGCAGCTCCACTAGCGTGAACACCGGGGAG. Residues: CASSSTSVNTGE. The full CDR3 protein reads CASSSTSVNTGELFF.